This T cell receptor beta chain comes out of a study of beta chain features in type 1 diabetes. Study results and caveats: Among all four CD4+ subsets, Type 1 diabetes patients had TCRB CDR3s that were moderately but significantly shorter.

The isolated RNA, all of it, was reverse transcribed, so expressed TCRB transcripts were what got sequenced. Profiling relied on immunoSEQ multiplex PCR, and the TCRdb table lists in-frame clones only, not all of them. This sample carries approximately 730,000 clones, around an eighth of them seen once, and the ten largest clones take approximately 0.021%. V lost 4 bases, J lost 5 bases, and 11 bases lay in between. CDR1 LNHDA and CDR2 SQIVND come from the germline V gene (reference sequence). The CDR3 totals 13 residues. Points on this clone: Its antigen remains unidentified.

The sequencing input was naive CD4+ T cells from blood. The clonotype was recovered from a man aged 18 to 35 with type 1 diabetes. V gene TRBV19 combines with J gene TRBJ1-2; D call uncertain. For the CDR3, the DNA is TGTGCCAGTAGTACTTCAAGCTCATATGGCTACACCTTC. The encoded protein is CASSTSSSYGYTF.